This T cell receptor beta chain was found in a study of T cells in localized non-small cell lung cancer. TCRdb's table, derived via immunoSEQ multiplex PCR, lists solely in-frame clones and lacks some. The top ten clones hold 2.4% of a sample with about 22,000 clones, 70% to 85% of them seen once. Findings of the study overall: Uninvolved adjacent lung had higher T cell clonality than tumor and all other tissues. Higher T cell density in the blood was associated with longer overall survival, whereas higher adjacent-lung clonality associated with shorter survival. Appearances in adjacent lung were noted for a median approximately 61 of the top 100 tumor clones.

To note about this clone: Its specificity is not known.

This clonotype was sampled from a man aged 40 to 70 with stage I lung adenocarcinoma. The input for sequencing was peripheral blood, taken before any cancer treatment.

The CDR3 nucleotides are TGCGCCAGCAGCCCCGGGACAGGGCTCTACAATGAGCAGTTCTTC. It translates to CASSPGTGLYNEQFF. The gene calls are TRBV5-1 and TRBJ2-1, with 9 bases aligning to TRBD1. Germline values: CDR1 SGHRS, CDR2 YFSETQ. The V segment lost 4 bases and the J segment 3 bases; nucleotides outside the gene matches: 5. The CDR3 has 15 residues. The variable domain in full, with the rest retrieved from reference TRBV5-1 and TRBJ2-1, is KAGVTQTPRYLIKTRGQQVTLSCSPISGHRSVSWYQQTPGQGLQFLFEYFSETQRNKGNFPGRFSGRQFSNSRSEMNVSTLELGDSALYLCASSPGTGLYNEQFFGPGTRLTVL.